The entry below gives a single T cell receptor (beta chain) sequence along with its context. The protocol was immunoSEQ multiplex PCR, while the TCRdb copy is restricted to in-frame clones and leaves out a portion. The data hold around 41,000 clones, with around 94% observed a single time. The data derive from a study of T cells in tuberculosis. V shed 4 bases and J shed 7 bases, with 13 bases lying between them. The CDR3 runs 14 residues. Germline V gene sequence: CDR1 MNHEY, CDR2 SVGAGI. The specimen sequenced was PBMCs. The chain joins TRBV6-5 to TRBJ2-2; a possible D gene is TRBD2 (6 bases). The source is a donor between 10 and 35 years old with latent tuberculosis or without tuberculosis infection. Some clones in this sample may be carry-over from other donors' samples. CDR3 in amino acids: CASSSFGSNGELFF. The CDR3 DNA reads as TGTGCCAGCAGTTCGTTCGGGAGTAACGGGGAGCTGTTTTTT.